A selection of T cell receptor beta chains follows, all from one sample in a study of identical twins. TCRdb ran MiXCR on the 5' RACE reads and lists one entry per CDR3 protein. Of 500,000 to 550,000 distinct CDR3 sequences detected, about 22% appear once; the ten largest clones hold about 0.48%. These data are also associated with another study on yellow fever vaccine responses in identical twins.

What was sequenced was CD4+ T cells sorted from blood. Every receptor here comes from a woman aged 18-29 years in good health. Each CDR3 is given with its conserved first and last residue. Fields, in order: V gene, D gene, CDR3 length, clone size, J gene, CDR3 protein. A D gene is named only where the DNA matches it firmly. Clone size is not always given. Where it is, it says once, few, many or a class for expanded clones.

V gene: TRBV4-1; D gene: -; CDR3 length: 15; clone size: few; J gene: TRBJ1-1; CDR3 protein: CASSQDGTRYTEAFF
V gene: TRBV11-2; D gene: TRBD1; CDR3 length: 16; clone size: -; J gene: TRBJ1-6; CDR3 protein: CASSPTTGEYNSPLHF
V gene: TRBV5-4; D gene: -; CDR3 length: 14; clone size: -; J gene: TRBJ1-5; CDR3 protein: CASSLQGTDQPQHF
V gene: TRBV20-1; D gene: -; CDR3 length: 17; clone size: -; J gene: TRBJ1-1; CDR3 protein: CSASSRGRSGENTEAFF
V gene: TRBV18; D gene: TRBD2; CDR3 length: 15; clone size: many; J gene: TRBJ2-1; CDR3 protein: CASSLLAGRGNEQFF
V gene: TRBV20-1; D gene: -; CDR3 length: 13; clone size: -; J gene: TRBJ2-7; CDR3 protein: CSGSTGPAYEQYF
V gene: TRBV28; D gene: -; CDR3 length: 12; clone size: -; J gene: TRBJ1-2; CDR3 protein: CASSIYYYGYTF
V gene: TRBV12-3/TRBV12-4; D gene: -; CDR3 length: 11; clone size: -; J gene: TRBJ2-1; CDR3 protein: CASKFLNEQSF
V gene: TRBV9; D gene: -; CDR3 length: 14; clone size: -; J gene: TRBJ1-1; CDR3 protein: CASSVAGENTEAFF
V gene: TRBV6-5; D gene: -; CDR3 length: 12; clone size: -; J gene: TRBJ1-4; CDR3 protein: CASSYGQEKLFF
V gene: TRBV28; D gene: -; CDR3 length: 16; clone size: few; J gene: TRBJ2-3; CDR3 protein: CASTPSGTLYTDTQYF
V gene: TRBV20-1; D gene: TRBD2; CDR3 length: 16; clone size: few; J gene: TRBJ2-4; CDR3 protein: CSADPRGGGAKNIQYF
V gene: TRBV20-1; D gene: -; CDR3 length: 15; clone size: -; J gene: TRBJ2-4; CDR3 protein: CSARGGVRAKNIQYF
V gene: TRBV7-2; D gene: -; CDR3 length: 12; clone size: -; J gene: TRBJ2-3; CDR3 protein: CASSSNLDTQYF
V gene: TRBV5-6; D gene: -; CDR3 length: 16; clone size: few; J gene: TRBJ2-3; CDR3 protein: CASSARGAGTFDTQYF
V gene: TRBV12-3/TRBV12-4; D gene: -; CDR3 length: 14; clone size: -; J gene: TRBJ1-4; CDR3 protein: CASSGGGFNEKLFF
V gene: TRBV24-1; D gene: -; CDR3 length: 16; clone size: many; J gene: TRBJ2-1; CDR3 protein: CATSDMTYGKEDEQFF
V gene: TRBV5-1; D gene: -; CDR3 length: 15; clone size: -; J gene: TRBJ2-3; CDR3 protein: CASSLATPSTDTQYF
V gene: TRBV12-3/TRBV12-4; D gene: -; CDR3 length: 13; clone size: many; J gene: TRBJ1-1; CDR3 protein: CASSQQENTEAFF
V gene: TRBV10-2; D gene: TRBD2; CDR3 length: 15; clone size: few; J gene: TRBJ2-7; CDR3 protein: CASSDPSGPSYEQYF